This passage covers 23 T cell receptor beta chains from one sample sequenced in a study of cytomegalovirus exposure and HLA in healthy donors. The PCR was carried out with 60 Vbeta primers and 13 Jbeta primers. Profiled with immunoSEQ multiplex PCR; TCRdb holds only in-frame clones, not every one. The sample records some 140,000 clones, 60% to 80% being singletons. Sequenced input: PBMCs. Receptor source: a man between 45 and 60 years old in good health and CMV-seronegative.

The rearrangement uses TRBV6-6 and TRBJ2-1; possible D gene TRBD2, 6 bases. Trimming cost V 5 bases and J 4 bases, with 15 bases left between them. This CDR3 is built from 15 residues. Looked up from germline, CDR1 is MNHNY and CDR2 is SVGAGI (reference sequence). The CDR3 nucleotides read TGTGCCAGCAGTAATCCCTCCGGGGGATACAATGAGCAGTTCTTC. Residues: CASSNPSGGYNEQFF.

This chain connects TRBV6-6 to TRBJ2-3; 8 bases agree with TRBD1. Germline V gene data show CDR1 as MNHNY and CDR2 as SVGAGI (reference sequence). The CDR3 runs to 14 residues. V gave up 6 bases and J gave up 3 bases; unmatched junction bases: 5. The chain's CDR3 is CASRTDRVTDTQYF. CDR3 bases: TGTGCCAGCAGGACGGACAGGGTTACAGATACGCAGTATTTT.

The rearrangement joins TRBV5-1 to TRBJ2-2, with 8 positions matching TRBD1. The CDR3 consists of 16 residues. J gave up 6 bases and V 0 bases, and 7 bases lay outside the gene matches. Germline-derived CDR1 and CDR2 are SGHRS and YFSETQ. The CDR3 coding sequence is TGCGCCAGCAGCTTGGGGACAGGGTTTGCCGCCGGGGAGCTGTTTTTT. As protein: CASSLGTGFAAGELFF. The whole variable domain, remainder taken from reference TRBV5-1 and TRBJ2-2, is KAGVTQTPRYLIKTRGQQVTLSCSPISGHRSVSWYQQTPGQGLQFLFEYFSETQRNKGNFPGRFSGRQFSNSRSEMNVSTLELGDSALYLCASSLGTGFAAGELFFGEGSRLTVL.

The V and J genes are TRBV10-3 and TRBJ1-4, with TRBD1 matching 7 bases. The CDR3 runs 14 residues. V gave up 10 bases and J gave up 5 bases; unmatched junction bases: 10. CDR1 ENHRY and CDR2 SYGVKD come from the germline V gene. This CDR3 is CATSPARGNEKLFF. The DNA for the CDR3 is TGTGCCACTAGCCCCGCCAGGGGGAATGAAAAACTGTTTTTT.

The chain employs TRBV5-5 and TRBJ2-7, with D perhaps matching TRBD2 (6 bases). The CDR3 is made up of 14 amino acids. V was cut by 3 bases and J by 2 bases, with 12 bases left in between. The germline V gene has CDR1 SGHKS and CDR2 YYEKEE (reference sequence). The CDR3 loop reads CASSWGDSPYEQYF. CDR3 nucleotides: TGTGCCAGCAGCTGGGGGGACTCCCCCTACGAGCAGTACTTC.

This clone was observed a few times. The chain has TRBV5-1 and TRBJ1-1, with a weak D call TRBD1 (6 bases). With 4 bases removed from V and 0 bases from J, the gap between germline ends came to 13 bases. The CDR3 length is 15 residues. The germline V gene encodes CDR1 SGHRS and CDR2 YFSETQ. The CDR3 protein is CASSNLGTLNTEAFF. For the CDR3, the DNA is TGCGCCAGCAGCAACCTCGGGACACTGAACACTGAAGCTTTCTTT. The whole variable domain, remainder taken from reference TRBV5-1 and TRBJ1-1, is KAGVTQTPRYLIKTRGQQVTLSCSPISGHRSVSWYQQTPGQGLQFLFEYFSETQRNKGNFPGRFSGRQFSNSRSEMNVSTLELGDSALYLCASSNLGTLNTEAFFGQGTRLTVV.

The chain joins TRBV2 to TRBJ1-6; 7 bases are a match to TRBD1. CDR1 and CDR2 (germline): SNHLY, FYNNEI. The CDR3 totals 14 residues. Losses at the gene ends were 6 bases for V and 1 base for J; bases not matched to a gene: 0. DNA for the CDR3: TGTGCCAGCAGGACAGGGTCCTATAATTCACCCCTCCACTTT. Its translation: CASRTGSYNSPLHF.

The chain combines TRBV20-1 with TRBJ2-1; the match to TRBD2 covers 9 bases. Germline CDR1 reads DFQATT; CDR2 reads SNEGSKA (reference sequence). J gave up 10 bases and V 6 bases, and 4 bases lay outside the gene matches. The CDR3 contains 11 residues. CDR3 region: CSAGTSREQFF. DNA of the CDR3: TGCAGTGCCGGGACTAGCCGGGAGCAGTTCTTC.

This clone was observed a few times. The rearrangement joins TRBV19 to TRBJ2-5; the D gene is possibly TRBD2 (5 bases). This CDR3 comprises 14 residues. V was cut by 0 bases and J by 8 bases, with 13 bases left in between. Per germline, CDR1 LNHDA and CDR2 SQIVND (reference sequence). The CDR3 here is CASSIDYSGKTQYF. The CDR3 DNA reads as TGTGCCAGTAGTATAGATTACTCCGGGAAAACCCAGTACTTC.

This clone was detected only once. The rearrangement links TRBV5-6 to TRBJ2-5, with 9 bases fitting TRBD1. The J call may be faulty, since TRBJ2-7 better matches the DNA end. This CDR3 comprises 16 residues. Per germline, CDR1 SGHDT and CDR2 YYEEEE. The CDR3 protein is CASSVPGTGKIREQYF. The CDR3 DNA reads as TGTGCCAGCAGCGTGCCCGGGACAGGGAAAATTCGCGAGCAGTACTTC.

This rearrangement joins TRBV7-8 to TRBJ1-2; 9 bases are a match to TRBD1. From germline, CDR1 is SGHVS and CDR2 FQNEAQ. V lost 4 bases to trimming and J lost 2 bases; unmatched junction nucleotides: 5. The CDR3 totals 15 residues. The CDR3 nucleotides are TGTGCCAGCAGCTCCACGGGACAGGGAAACTATGGCTACACCTTC. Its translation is CASSSTGQGNYGYTF.

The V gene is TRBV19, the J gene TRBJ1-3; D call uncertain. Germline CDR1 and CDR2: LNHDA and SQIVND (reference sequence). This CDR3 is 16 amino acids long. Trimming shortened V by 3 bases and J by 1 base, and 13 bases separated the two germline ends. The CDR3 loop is CASSIWSSVSGNTIYF. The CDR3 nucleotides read TGTGCCAGTAGTATTTGGAGTTCGGTTTCTGGAAACACCATATATTTT.

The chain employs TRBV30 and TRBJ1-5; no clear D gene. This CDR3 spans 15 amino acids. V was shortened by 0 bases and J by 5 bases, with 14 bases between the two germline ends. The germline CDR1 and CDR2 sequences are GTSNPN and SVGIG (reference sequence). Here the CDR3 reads CAWSVAGRPDQPQHF. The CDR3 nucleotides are TGTGCCTGGAGTGTAGCAGGAAGGCCCGATCAGCCCCAGCATTTT.

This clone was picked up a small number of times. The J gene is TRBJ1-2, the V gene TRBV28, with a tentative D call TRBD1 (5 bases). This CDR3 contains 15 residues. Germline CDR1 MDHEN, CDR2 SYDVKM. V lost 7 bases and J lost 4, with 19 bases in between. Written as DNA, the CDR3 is TGTGCCAGCAAGCTACCACAGGAGACGTTCTATGGCTACACCTTC. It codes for CASKLPQETFYGYTF.

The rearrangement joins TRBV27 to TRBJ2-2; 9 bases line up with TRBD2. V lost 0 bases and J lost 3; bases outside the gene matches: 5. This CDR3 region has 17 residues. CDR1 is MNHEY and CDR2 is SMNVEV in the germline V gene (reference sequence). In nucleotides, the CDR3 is TGTGCCAGCAGTTTATCGATAGCGGGAGTCGACACCGGGGAGCTGTTTTTT. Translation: CASSLSIAGVDTGELFF.

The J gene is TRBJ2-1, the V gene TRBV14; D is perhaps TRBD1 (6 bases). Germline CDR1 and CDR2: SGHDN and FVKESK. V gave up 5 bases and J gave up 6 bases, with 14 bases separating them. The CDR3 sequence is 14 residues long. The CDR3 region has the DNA TGTGCCAGCAGCAGAAATAGAGGGGGCAATGAGCAGTTCTTC. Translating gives CASSRNRGGNEQFF.

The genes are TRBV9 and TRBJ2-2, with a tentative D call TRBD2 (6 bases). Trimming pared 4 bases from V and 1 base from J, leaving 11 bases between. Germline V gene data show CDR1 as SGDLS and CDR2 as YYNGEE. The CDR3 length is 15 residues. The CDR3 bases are TGTGCCAGCAGCCCCACCGGGAGGAACACCGGGGAGCTGTTTTTT. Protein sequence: CASSPTGRNTGELFF.

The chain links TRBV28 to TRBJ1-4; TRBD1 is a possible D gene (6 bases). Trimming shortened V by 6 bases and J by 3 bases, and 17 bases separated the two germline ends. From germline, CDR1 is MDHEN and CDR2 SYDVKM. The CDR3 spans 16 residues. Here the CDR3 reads CASRDDRPSSNEKLFF. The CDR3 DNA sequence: TGTGCCAGCAGAGACGACAGGCCCTCTTCTAATGAAAAACTGTTTTTT.

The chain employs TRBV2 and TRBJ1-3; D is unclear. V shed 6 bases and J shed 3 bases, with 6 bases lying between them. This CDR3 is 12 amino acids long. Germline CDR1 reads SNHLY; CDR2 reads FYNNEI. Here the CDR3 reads CASSAGGNTIYF. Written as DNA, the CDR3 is TGTGCCAGCAGCGCGGGTGGAAACACCATATATTTT.

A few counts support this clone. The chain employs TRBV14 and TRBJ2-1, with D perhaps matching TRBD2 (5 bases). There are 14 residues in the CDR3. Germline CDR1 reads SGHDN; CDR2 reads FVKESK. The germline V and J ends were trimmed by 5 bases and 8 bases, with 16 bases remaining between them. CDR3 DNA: TGTGCCAGCAGCAGAGCGGTACGGCGAGATGAGCAGTTCTTC. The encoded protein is CASSRAVRRDEQFF.

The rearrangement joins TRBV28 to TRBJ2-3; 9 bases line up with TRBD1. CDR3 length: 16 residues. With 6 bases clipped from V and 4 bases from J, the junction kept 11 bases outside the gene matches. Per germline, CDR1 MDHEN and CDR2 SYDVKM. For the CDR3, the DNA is TGTGCCAGCAGCTCTCCGGGGACAGGGTTTGCAGATACGCAGTATTTT. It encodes CASSSPGTGFADTQYF.

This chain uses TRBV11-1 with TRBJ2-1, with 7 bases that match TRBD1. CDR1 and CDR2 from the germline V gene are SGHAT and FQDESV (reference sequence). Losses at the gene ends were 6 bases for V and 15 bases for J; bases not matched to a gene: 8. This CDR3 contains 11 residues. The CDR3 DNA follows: TGTGCCAGCAGTTTGACAGGGCCTCGGTTCTTC. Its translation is CASSLTGPRFF.

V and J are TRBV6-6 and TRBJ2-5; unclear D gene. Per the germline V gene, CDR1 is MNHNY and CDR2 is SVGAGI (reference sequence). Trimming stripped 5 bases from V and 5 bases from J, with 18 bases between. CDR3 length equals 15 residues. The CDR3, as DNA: TGTGCCAGCAGTCTCTCGACCCGGGTCCGGGAGACCCAGTACTTC. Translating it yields CASSLSTRVRETQYF.